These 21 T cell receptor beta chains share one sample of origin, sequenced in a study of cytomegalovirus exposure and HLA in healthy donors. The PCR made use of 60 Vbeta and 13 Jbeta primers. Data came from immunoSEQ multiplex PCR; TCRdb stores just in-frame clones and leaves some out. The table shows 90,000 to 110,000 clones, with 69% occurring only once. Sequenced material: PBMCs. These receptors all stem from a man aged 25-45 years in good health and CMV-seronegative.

The CDR3 is CASSPRMGEGEQYF. The CDR3, as DNA: TGTGCCAGCTCACCACGAATGGGGGAGGGCGAGCAGTACTTC. V gene TRBV18 combines with J gene TRBJ2-7; 7 bases agree with TRBD2. The CDR3 totals 14 residues. J gave up 6 bases and V 1 base, and 6 bases lay outside the gene matches. Germline loops: CDR1 KGHSH, CDR2 LQKENI.

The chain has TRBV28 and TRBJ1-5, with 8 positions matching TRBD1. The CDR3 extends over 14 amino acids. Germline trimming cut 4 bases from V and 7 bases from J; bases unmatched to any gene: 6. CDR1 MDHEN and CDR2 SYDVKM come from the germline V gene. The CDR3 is CASSSGGRVQPQHF. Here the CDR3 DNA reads TGTGCCAGCAGTTCAGGGGGCCGGGTACAGCCCCAGCATTTT.

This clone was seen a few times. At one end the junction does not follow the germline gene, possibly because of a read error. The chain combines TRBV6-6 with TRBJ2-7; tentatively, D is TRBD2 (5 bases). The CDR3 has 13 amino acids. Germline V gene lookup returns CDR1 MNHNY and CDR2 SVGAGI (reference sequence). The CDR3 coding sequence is TGTGCCACCAGTGACGGTTTAGAGGGCGAGCAGTACTTC. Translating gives CATSDGLEGEQYF.

CDR3 sequence: CASSPSRGRAYNEQFF. As DNA, the CDR3 is TGTGCCAGCAGTCCCTCTAGGGGGCGCGCCTACAATGAGCAGTTCTTC. The V call is TRBV27, the J call TRBJ2-1; 7 bases fit TRBD1. The CDR3 spans 16 residues. CDR1 and CDR2 (germline): MNHEY, SMNVEV (reference sequence). With V trimmed by 5 bases and J by 2 bases, 9 bases remained unmatched.

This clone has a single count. The chain's CDR3 is CASSLASGTGYEQYF. CDR3 DNA sequence: TGTGCCAGCAGCTTGGCCTCCGGGACAGGCTACGAGCAGTACTTC. This chain joins TRBV5-5 and TRBJ2-7; 8 nucleotides agree with TRBD1. The germline gives CDR1 SGHKS, CDR2 YYEKEE (reference sequence). The CDR3 is 15 amino acids. V trimming: 0 bases; J trimming: 3 bases; junction bases outside the gene matches: 5.

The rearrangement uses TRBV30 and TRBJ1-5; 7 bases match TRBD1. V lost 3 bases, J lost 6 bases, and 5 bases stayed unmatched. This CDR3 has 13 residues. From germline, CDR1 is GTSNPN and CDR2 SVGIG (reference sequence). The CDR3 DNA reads TGTGCCTGGAGCCCCAGGGGGAGTCAGCCCCAGCATTTT. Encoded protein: CAWSPRGSQPQHF.

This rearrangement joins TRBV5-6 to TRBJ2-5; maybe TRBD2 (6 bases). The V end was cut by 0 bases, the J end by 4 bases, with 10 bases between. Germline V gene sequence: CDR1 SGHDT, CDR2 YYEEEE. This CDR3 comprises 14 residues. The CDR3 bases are TGTGCCAGCAGCTTGGGGCCAGCGGGAGAGACCCAGTACTTC. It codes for CASSLGPAGETQYF.

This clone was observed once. In nucleotides, the CDR3 is TGTGCCATCTGGGACAGGGACTACGAGCAGTACTTC. Its translation: CAIWDRDYEQYF. The chain employs TRBV10-3 and TRBJ2-5; 9 positions match TRBD1. The DNA end lines up better with TRBJ2-7; the J call may be wrong. The CDR3 extends over 12 amino acids. Germline-derived CDR1 and CDR2 are ENHRY and SYGVKD.

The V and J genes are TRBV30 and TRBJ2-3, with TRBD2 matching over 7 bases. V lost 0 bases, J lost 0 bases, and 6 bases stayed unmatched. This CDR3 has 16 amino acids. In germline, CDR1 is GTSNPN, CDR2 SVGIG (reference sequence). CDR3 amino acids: CAWSVRREWSTDTQYF. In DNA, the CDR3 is TGTGCCTGGAGTGTACGGCGGGAGTGGAGCACAGATACGCAGTATTTT. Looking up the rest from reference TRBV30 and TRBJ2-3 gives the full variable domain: SQTIHQWPATLVQPVGSPLSLECTVEGTSNPNLYWYRQAAGRGLQLLFYSVGIGQISSEVPQNLSASRPQDRQFILSSKKLLLSDSGFYLCAWSVRREWSTDTQYFGPGTRLTVL.

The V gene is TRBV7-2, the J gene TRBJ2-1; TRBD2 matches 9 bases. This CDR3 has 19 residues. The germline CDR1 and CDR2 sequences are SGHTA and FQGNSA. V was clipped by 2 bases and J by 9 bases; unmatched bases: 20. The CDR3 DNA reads TGTGCCAGCAGCTTAAATTGGCCTGGGGCTGCGGGAGGGCTTAGTGAGCAGTTCTTC. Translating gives CASSLNWPGAAGGLSEQFF.

This CDR3 reads CASSPRTGTYEQYF. The DNA of the CDR3 is TGTGCCAGCAGCCCTCGGACAGGGACCTACGAGCAGTACTTC. This chain joins TRBV7-2 and TRBJ2-7; the match to TRBD1 covers 8 bases. The CDR3 spans 14 residues. Germline V CDR1 and CDR2: SGHTA, FQGNSA. Trimming at V came to 5 bases and at J to 2 bases, leaving 5 bases not matched to a gene.

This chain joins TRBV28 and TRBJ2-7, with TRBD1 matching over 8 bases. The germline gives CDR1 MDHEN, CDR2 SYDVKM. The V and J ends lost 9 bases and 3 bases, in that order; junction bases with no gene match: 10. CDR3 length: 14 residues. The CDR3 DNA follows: TGTGCCAGTACGGCGACAGGGGAACACTACGAGCAGTACTTC. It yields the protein CASTATGEHYEQYF.

CDR3 DNA: TGTGCCAGCAAGGGACAGCCCACAGATACGCAGTATTTT. Residues: CASKGQPTDTQYF. This chain uses TRBV2 with TRBJ2-3; TRBD1 matches 7 bases. The CDR3 loop spans 13 amino acids. Germline values: CDR1 SNHLY, CDR2 FYNNEI. Unmatched junction bases numbered 3, after V lost 7 bases and J lost 2 bases.

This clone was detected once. CDR3 protein: CASSLGAGGGRTEAFF. The CDR3 DNA follows: TGTGCCAGCAGCTTAGGGGCGGGAGGGGGTCGGACTGAAGCTTTCTTT. The V call is TRBV7-3, the J call TRBJ1-1, with a tentative D call TRBD1 (6 bases). The CDR3 covers 16 residues. Trimming removed 2 bases from V and 5 bases from J, with 18 bases in between. Germline V lookup: CDR1 SGHTA, CDR2 FQGTGA. The entire variable domain, with the rest obtained from reference TRBV7-3 and TRBJ1-1, is as follows: GAGVSQTPSNKVTEKGKYVELRCDPISGHTALYWYRQSLGQGPEFLIYFQGTGAADDSGLPNDRFFAVRPEGSVSTLKIQRTERGDSAVYLCASSLGAGGGRTEAFFGQGTRLTVV.

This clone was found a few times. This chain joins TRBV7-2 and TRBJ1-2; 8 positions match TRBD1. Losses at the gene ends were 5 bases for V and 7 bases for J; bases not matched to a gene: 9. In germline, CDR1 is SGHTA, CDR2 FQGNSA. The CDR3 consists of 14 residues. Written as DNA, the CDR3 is TGTGCCAGCAGCCCAGACAGGGGAATCCGTGGCTACACCTTC. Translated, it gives CASSPDRGIRGYTF.

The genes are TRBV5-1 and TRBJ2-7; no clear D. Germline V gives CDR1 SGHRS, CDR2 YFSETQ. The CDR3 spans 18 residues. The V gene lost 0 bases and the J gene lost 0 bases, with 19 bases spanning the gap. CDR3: CASSLGPQGGGSSYEQYF. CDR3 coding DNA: TGCGCCAGCAGCTTGGGCCCCCAAGGTGGCGGTAGCTCCTACGAGCAGTACTTC. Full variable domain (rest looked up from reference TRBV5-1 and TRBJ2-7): KAGVTQTPRYLIKTRGQQVTLSCSPISGHRSVSWYQQTPGQGLQFLFEYFSETQRNKGNFPGRFSGRQFSNSRSEMNVSTLELGDSALYLCASSLGPQGGGSSYEQYFGPGTRLTVT.

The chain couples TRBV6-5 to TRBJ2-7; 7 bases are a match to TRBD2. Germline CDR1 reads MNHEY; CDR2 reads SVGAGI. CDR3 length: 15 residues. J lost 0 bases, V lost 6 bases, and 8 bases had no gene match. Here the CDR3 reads CASRPTGGSSYEQYF. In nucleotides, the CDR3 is TGTGCCAGCAGGCCGACGGGGGGTAGCTCCTACGAGCAGTACTTC.

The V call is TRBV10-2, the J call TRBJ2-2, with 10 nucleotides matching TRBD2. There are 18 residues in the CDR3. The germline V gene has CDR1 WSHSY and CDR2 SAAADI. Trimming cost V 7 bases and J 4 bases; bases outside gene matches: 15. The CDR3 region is CASIAGTSVHWGTGELFF. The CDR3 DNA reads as TGCGCCAGCATTGCCGGGACTAGCGTACACTGGGGCACCGGGGAGCTGTTTTTT.

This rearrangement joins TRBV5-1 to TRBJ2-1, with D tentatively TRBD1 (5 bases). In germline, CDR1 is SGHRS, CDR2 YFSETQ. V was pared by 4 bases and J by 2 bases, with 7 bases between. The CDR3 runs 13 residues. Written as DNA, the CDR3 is TGCGCCAGCAGCAAACAGGCCTACAATGAGCAGTTCTTC. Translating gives CASSKQAYNEQFF.

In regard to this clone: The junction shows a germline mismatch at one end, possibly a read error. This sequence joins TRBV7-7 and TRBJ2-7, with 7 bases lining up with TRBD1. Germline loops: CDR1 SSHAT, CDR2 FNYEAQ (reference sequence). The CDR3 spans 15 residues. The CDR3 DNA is TGTGCTAGCAGCCTCGGGACAGCGGCCTCCTACGAGCAGTACTTC. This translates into CASSLGTAASYEQYF. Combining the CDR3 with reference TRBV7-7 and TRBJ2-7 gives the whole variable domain GAGVSQSPRYKVTKRGQDVTLRCDPISSHATLYWYQQALGQGPEFLTYFNYEAQPDKSGLPSDRFSAERPEGSISTLTIQRTEQRDSAMYRCASSLGTAASYEQYFGPGTRLTVT.

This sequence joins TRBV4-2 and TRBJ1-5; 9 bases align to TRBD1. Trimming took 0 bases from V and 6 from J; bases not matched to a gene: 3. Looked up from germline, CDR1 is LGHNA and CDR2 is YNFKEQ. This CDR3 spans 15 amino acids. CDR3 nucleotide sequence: TGTGCCAGCAGCCAAGAAGGGACAGGGAGTCAGCCCCAGCATTTT. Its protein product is CASSQEGTGSQPQHF.